This T cell receptor (beta chain) came from a study of blood T cell repertoires in COVID-19. Study as a whole: Donors in the United States, Italy and Spain gave samples during acute or convalescent COVID-19. Sample material is recorded as cDNA or gDNA derived from T cells, B-cell-depleted T cells, or PBMCs.

Germline V CDR1 and CDR2: SGDLS, YYNGEE. This CDR3 is 18 amino acids long. With 0 bases clipped from V and 3 bases from J, the junction kept 8 bases outside the gene matches. Seattle's cohort entered during active infection and was followed longitudinally. Authors' analysis steps: Reference gene primers were amplified, and this amplification served to estimate nucleated cell counts. TCRdb keeps only in-frame clones here, not all; method: immunoSEQ multiplex PCR. The V and J calls and clone size are taken from that table; D and trimming were inferred from the DNA. The sample records hundreds of thousands of clones, approximately 90% being singletons.

This clonotype originated in a man in his fifties or sixties with COVID-19, enrolled during active disease. The sample taken for sequencing was peripheral blood. The chain is built from TRBV9 and TRBJ2-3; 12 bases are a match to TRBD2. The CDR3 DNA follows: TGTGCCAGCAGCGTAGGGCCCCTAGCGGGAGGGGGAACAGATACGCAGTATTTT. Translating it yields CASSVGPLAGGGTDTQYF. Based on the CDR3 plus reference TRBV9 and TRBJ2-3, the full variable domain is DSGVTQTPKHLITATGQRVTLRCSPRSGDLSVYWYQQSLDQGLQFLIQYYNGEERAKGNILERFSAQQFPDLHSELNLSSLELGDSALYFCASSVGPLAGGGTDTQYFGPGTRLTVL.